The T cell receptor (beta chain) described here comes from a study of blood T cells in healthy people across ages (dated by TCRdb to between 2014 and 2017). Background for the entire study: Template switching captured roughly one uniquely barcoded TCR beta cDNA molecule per two T cells in model experiments. Age-related changes in TCR beta repertoire diversity were measured in the study by deep sequencing normalized with unique cDNA molecular identifiers. Four age groups were formed from the donors: young (average around 15 years), middle-aged (around 37), aged (around 68) and long-lived (roughly 81). Using the same blood draw, the study looked at two additional independent replicas of 1 million unique cDNA reads for two donors, one aged 18 to 29 and the other aged 80 or older. Points the paper makes about the study in general: Total diversity estimates from one million sequenced T cells were considered lower bounds and underestimates. Compared with the aged group, the long-lived group had more naive CD4+ T cells, fewer expanded clones and increased TCR diversity, a pattern suggesting age selection. Observed TCR beta diversity correlated strongly with the percentage of naive T cells measured by flow cytometry. Because the CMV infection status of the donors was unknown, age-related changes in expanded clonotypes may potentially have been confounded. Bulk unsorted PBMC profiling prevented conclusive comparison of naive and antigen-experienced compartments. Observed TCR beta diversity per million T cells fell roughly linearly with age, and a significant reduction was already apparent by age roughly 40.

Remarks on this clonotype: It has no known antigen specificity. No qualities accompany the bases; no much larger clone lies one base away.

The roughly 39 donors, aged about 6 to 95 years, were systemically healthy Caucasian individuals from Russia. Each donor gave 9 to 10 milliliters of peripheral blood, collected into EDTA-treated Vacutainer tubes. Ficoll-Paque density-gradient centrifugation was used to isolate PBMCs, with at least 6.5 million per sample. Total RNA was extracted from PBMCs with Trizol reagent, with at least 6 micrograms obtained per sample. The percentages of naive CD45RAhigh/CD27high T cells were determined by flow cytometry on a PBMC aliquot from every donor. Libraries were constructed by 5' RACE. The instrument given in TCRdb is Illumina HiSeq 2500. A second 7 to 11 cycle PCR used a sample-barcoded 5' primer and a J-beta primer mix. A template-switch 5' adaptor carrying 12 random nucleotides introduced a unique molecular identifier onto each TCR beta cDNA molecule. At least 2.5 million CDR3-containing paired-end reads were obtained from each sample. The Mint cDNA synthesis kit, primed by a TRBC-specific oligonucleotide, was used to synthesize first-strand cDNA from all RNA. After uracil-DNA glycosylase treatment, a first 18-cycle PCR used universal primers M1SS and BC2_uni_R on all cDNA. Per the authors' processing: Each sample was normalized by randomly selecting 1 million high-quality reads, each carrying a distinct molecular identifier. Reads sharing molecular identifiers were discarded rather than binned into consensus sequences. MiTCR, run with a Q25 quality threshold and the strictest error-elimination algorithm, handled CDR3 identification, clonotype clustering and error correction. A nonparametric unseen species model using Euler transformation provided a lower-bound estimate of total TCR beta diversity. The public reads were run again by TCRdb, first through fastp at Q25 and then through MiXCR, and only productive beta chains were kept. Rows with a matching CDR3 protein are joined into one entry that keeps the most common DNA and genes. TCRdb's processing, not the authors' own work, is the source of the V and J calls. Recorded for this sample are roughly 800,000 distinct CDR3 sequences; approximately 25% of them occurred a single time. Of the sample, around 9.2% falls within the top ten clones.

As encoded in the germline V gene, CDR1 is SGHAT while CDR2 is FQNNGV. The CDR3, from cysteine to phenylalanine, totals 18 residues. This entry keeps only the CDR3 DNA: 54 bases, framed from base 1. Relative to germline, V is missing 0 bases and J is missing 5 bases, with 12 bases of the junction outside any gene match. The sample also formed part of further work on T cells of mothers and their children. As that second paper reports: The donors were nine systemically healthy Caucasian individuals, made up of three mothers and their six children. cDNA synthesis consumed the entire amount of extracted RNA, loaded at around 1.5 ug RNA in each 15 ul reaction. In the second PCR, the M1S primer added sample barcodes and 2-4 random nucleotides. Over 9 million TCR beta CDR3 reads came from each mother, compared with some 3 million reads from each child. Thymic selection similarly shapes TCR recombination output in related and unrelated pairs, with minor effect from inherited differences. Related mother-child pairs always showed normalized repertoire overlap that was slightly higher than in unrelated mother-child pairs, though the difference was never significant. No persistent microchimeric T cell clones were detected, at a sensitivity of approximately 90 clones per million clonotypes. Deep NGS was used in the study to compare the TCR beta repertoires of mothers and children and to look for features that separate related mother-child pairs from unrelated individuals. On average, the children were approximately 11 +/- 4 years old, while the mothers were roughly 40 +/- 4 years old. After adapter ligation was performed with NEBNext reagents, the libraries were sequenced on an Illumina HiSeq 2000 with 100+100 nt paired-end reads. Mother and child libraries were prepared a month apart and sequenced in separate runs to prevent cross-contamination. Between about 500,000 and 2,300,000 distinct TCR beta clonotypes were identified per donor. Naive TCR beta clonotypes were estimated from low-frequency clonotypes matched to each donor's FACS-determined naive share, without sorting.

Sample: blood. The clonotype originates from a boy younger than 18 in good health. The chain links TRBV11-2 with TRBJ2-2, and 7 junctional nucleotides match TRBD2. Read as DNA, the sequence is TGTGCCAGCAGCTTAGACCTCCGTGGCGGGAGCCGGACCGGGGAGCTGTTTTTT. The translation is CASSLDLRGGSRTGELFF.